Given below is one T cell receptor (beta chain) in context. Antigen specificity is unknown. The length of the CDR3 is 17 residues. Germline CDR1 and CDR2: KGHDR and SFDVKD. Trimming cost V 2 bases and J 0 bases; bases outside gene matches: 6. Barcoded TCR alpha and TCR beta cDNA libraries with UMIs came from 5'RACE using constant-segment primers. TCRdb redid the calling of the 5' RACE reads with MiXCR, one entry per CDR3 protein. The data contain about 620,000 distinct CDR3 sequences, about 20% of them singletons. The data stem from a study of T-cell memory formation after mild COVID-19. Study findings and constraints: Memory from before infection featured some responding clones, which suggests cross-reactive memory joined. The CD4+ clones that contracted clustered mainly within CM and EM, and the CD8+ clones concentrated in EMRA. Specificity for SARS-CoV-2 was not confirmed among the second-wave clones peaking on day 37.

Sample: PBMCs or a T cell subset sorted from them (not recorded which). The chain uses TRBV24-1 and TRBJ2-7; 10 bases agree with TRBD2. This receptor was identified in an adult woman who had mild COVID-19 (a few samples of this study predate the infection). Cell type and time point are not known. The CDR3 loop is CATSDSTGLADSYEQYF. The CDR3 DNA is TGTGCCACCAGTGATTCGACTGGACTAGCGGACTCCTACGAGCAGTACTTC.